The 27 T cell receptor beta chains reported below all come from one sample, sequenced in a study of blood T cells in healthy people across ages. Sample-barcoded 5' priming and a J-beta primer mix drove a second PCR of about 7 to 11 cycles. TCRdb passed the 5' RACE reads through MiXCR, listing each CDR3 protein once. The data contain approximately 960,000 distinct CDR3 sequences, 29% of them seen just once; the ten biggest clones take up roughly 10%. A further study also used this sample, focusing on T cells of mothers and their children.

What was sequenced was blood. The source is a middle-aged woman in good health.

This clonotype was picked up many times. The rearrangement joins TRBV7-9 to TRBJ2-7; maybe TRBD2 (6 bases). V was cut by 6 bases and J by 0 bases, with 12 bases left in between. The germline V gene encodes CDR1 SEHNR and CDR2 FQNEAQ (reference sequence). CDR3 length equals 14 residues. The CDR3 sequence is CASRDAGPSYEQYF. The CDR3 DNA reads TGTGCCAGCAGAGATGCGGGGCCCTCCTACGAGCAGTACTTC. The whole variable domain, remainder taken from reference TRBV7-9 and TRBJ2-7, is DTGVSQNPRHKITKRGQNVTFRCDPISEHNRLYWYRQTLGQGPEFLTYFQNEAQLEKSRLLSDRFSAERPKGSFSTLEIQRTEQGDSAMYLCASRDAGPSYEQYFGPGTRLTVT.

As to this clonotype: Mismatch with germline at one junction end may stem from a read error. The rearrangement joins TRBV18 to TRBJ2-5; 8 bases are shared with TRBD1. CDR1 is KGHSH and CDR2 is LQKENI in the germline V gene. This CDR3 contains 13 residues. The DNA of the CDR3 is TGTGCCAGCTCCGGACAGGGACAAGAGACCCGGTACTTC. Its protein is CASSGQGQETRYF.

This clonotype was picked up a small number of times. This chain uses TRBV2 with TRBJ2-3; no firm D call. Between the trimmed V and J ends, which lost 7 bases and 3 bases, there was a span of 8 bases. Germline V gene sequence: CDR1 SNHLY, CDR2 FYNNEI. The CDR3 runs 12 residues. The CDR3 region has the DNA TGTGCCAGCACTGTACAGACAGATACGCAGTATTTT. Its protein product is CASTVQTDTQYF.

This clonotype came up a few times. This chain uses TRBV2 with TRBJ1-2; no firm D call. The CDR3 consists of 12 residues. In germline, CDR1 is SNHLY, CDR2 FYNNEI. V was cut by 5 bases and J by 5 bases, with 9 bases left in between. The CDR3 protein is CASSREAYGYTF. In nucleotides, the CDR3 is TGTGCCAGCAGTCGAGAGGCTTATGGCTACACCTTC.

Ten or more counts support this clonotype. V usage is TRBV7-2 and J usage is TRBJ2-4; 7 bases fit TRBD2. The V gene's germline CDR1 is SGHTA and CDR2 FQGNSA. J lost 3 bases, V lost 1 base, and 3 bases had no gene match. The CDR3 has 15 residues. DNA for the CDR3: TGTGCCAGCAGCTTAGAGCCGGGGGGCAAAAACATTCAGTACTTC. Translated: CASSLEPGGKNIQYF.

This chain connects TRBV6-5 to TRBJ1-3, with D possibly matching TRBD1 (5 bases). The germline V gene has CDR1 MNHEY and CDR2 SVGAGI. CDR3 size: 19 residues. Trimming shortened V by 1 base and J by 0 bases, and 19 bases separated the two germline ends. CDR3 coding DNA: TGTGCCAGCAGTTACTTCCGGTGGGGGGGAGGTAGCTCTGGAAACACCATATATTTT. This sequence encodes CASSYFRWGGGSSGNTIYF.

This clonotype occurred many times. V is TRBV4-2 and J is TRBJ1-2, with unresolved D. The CDR3 contains 15 residues. Germline CDR1 reads LGHNA; CDR2 reads YNFKEQ. Trimming removed 0 bases from V and 2 bases from J, with 10 bases in between. In nucleotides, the CDR3 is TGTGCCAGCAGCCAAGAAATCGGAGAAAACTATGGCTACACCTTC. Translating it yields CASSQEIGENYGYTF.

This clonotype was detected a few times. The chain carries TRBV7-3 and TRBJ2-1; D gene unclear. The CDR3 is made up of 15 amino acids. Germline V gene lookup returns CDR1 SGHTA and CDR2 FQGTGA. Trimming cost V 0 bases and J 9 bases, with 15 bases left between them. CDR3 region: CASSLTKRVLVEQFF. The CDR3 DNA reads as TGTGCCAGCAGCTTAACTAAACGGGTCCTCGTTGAGCAGTTCTTC.

This clonotype was observed at least ten times. This chain uses TRBV12-3 or TRBV12-4 with TRBJ1-2; no clear D. V gave up 6 bases and J gave up 4 bases, with 15 bases separating them. The CDR3 sequence is 14 residues long. The CDR3 is CASSPSGQSYGYTF. The CDR3 coding sequence is TGTGCCAGCAGCCCCAGTGGGCAGTCCTATGGCTACACCTTC.

The sample holds many counts of this clonotype. The rearrangement uses TRBV7-2 and TRBJ2-5, with 11 nucleotides matching TRBD2. V gave up 2 bases and J gave up 3 bases; unmatched junction bases: 5. Looked up from germline, CDR1 is SGHTA and CDR2 is FQGNSA. The CDR3 sequence is 16 residues long. CDR3 protein: CASSLPPSGGKETQYF. The CDR3 bases are TGTGCCAGCAGCTTACCGCCTAGCGGGGGGAAAGAGACCCAGTACTTC.

As regards this clonotype: Its ends do not fully match the called genes, so a read error is possible. V gene TRBV27 combines with J gene TRBJ2-7; 9 positions agree with TRBD1. In germline, CDR1 is MNHEY, CDR2 SMNVEV (reference sequence). The CDR3 runs to 15 residues. CDR3 region: CTSSSRDRASYEQYF. The CDR3 DNA sequence: TGTACCAGCAGCTCACGGGACAGGGCTTCCTACGAGCAGTACTTC.

The rearrangement uses TRBV28 and TRBJ1-4, with D hard to call. Germline CDR1 reads MDHEN; CDR2 reads SYDVKM. The CDR3 has 14 amino acids. V gave up 8 bases and J gave up 3 bases, with 13 bases separating them. The CDR3, as DNA: TGTGCCAGCTGTCGAGCAAGGCCTAATGAAAAACTGTTTTTT. It specifies CASCRARPNEKLFF.

This clonotype was recorded only once. The chain employs TRBV29-1 and TRBJ1-2; tentatively, D is TRBD1 (5 bases). The germline gives CDR1 SQVTM, CDR2 ANQGSEA. This CDR3 is 15 amino acids long. With 7 bases removed from V and 3 bases from J, the gap between germline ends came to 21 bases. The CDR3: CSALLTIGTDYGYTF. The CDR3 region has the DNA TGCAGCGCGCTACTAACCATCGGGACGGACTATGGCTACACCTTC.

The chain combines TRBV20-1 with TRBJ2-3; TRBD2 matches 10 bases. The trim removed 3 bases at V and 3 bases at J, leaving 12 bases unmatched. CDR1 and CDR2 from the germline V gene are DFQATT and SNEGSKA (reference sequence). There are 17 residues in the CDR3. CDR3 in DNA: TGCAGTGCTAGTAACCAGCGGGGGGGCCGTATTACAGATACGCAGTATTTT. This translates into CSASNQRGGRITDTQYF.

Comment on this clonotype: The junction departs from the called germline gene at one end, perhaps through a read error. This chain connects TRBV12-3 or TRBV12-4 to TRBJ1-5; a weak D match, TRBD1 (5 bases). CDR3 length: 14 amino acids. CDR3 DNA: TGTGCCAGCAGTTTTGGGGGGGACGGTCAGCCCCGGCATTTT. It translates to CASSFGGDGQPRHF.

This clonotype was seen more than once but under ten times. A clone one base away is much larger, so this may be a read error. V usage is TRBV7-2 and J usage is TRBJ2-6, with 9 bases lining up with TRBD2. Germline V gene data show CDR1 as SGHTA and CDR2 as FQGNSA. The CDR3 is 18 residues long. CDR3 DNA: TGTGCCAACAGCTTAGTTAGCGGGGGTAACTCTGGGGCCAACGTCCTGACTTTC. It translates to CANSLVSGGNSGANVLTF.

This clonotype has a handful of counts. The chain uses TRBV9 and TRBJ1-2; D possibly corresponds to TRBD1 (5 bases). The CDR3 extends over 14 amino acids. The germline V gene encodes CDR1 SGDLS and CDR2 YYNGEE. V shed 3 bases and J shed 6 bases, with 15 bases lying between them. This CDR3 reads CASSEAPTVDGYTF. CDR3 nucleotides: TGTGCCAGCAGCGAGGCCCCGACAGTGGATGGCTACACCTTC.

There are many counts of this clonotype. V usage is TRBV6-2 or TRBV6-3 and J usage is TRBJ2-1; tentatively, D is TRBD1 (6 bases). Germline-derived CDR1 and CDR2 are MNHEY and SVGEGT. V lost 5 bases to trimming and J lost 10 bases, with 12 bases between them. The CDR3 covers 12 residues. The CDR3 DNA reads TGTGCCAGCAGTGTCCTAAGGGGGGAGCAGTTCTTC. It translates to CASSVLRGEQFF.

This clonotype has only a few counts. The J gene is TRBJ2-1, the V gene TRBV9, with TRBD2 identical over 13 bases. The germline CDR1 and CDR2 sequences are SGDLS and YYNGEE. The ends lost 3 bases at V and 9 bases at J; junction bases unmatched: 6. The length of the CDR3 is 15 residues. The CDR3 nucleotides are TGTGCCAGCAGCGACTCGGGACTAGCGGGGTCTGAGCAGTTCTTC. Protein product: CASSDSGLAGSEQFF.

This clonotype has more than one count but fewer than ten. The chain uses TRBV5-1 and TRBJ2-3, with 9 bases lining up with TRBD1. CDR1 is SGHRS and CDR2 is YFSETQ in the germline V gene. V gave up 4 bases and J gave up 3 bases; unmatched junction bases: 9. There are 16 residues in the CDR3. Here the CDR3 DNA reads TGCGCCAGCAGCGCCGGGCCGGGACAGGGTACAGATACGCAGTATTTT. Amino acid sequence: CASSAGPGQGTDTQYF.

V gene TRBV24-1 combines with J gene TRBJ2-1; 10 bases map to TRBD1. Germline lookup yields CDR1 KGHDR and CDR2 SFDVKD. The CDR3 sequence is 16 residues long. J lost 8 bases, V lost 4 bases, and 10 bases had no gene match. In nucleotides, the CDR3 is TGTGCCACCAGTGACCCGGGACAGGGGAAGCGGGATGAGCAGTTCTTC. This encodes CATSDPGQGKRDEQFF.

The chain recombines TRBV7-2 with TRBJ2-5, with a tentative D call TRBD2 (6 bases). The CDR3 has 15 residues. The V end lost 5 bases, the J end lost 2 bases, and 15 bases lay between the germline ends. Looked up from germline, CDR1 is SGHTA and CDR2 is FQGNSA. This CDR3 reads CASSAPRGRQETQYF. The CDR3 nucleotides are TGTGCCAGCAGCGCCCCGCGGGGAAGGCAAGAGACCCAGTACTTC.

A note on this clonotype: A much larger clonotype is one base distant, so this may be a read error. The V and J genes are TRBV5-1 and TRBJ2-7, with D possibly TRBD2 on 6 matching bases. The germline gives CDR1 SGHRS, CDR2 YFSETQ. The CDR3 consists of 14 residues. The V end was cut by 3 bases, the J end by 7 bases, with 17 bases between. The CDR3 sequence: CASSSTTRNNEQYF. The CDR3 nucleotides are TGCGCCAGCAGCTCCACGACTAGGAACAATGAGCAGTACTTC.

Notes on this clonotype: This is likely a read error, given that the CDR3 carries no conserved phenylalanine or tryptophan at its end. The chain carries TRBV5-1 and TRBJ1-4, with unresolved D. This CDR3 region has 14 residues. V was cut by 0 bases and J by 4 bases, with 7 bases left in between. Germline V CDR1 and CDR2: SGHRS, YFSETQ. The CDR3 DNA reads as TGCGCCAGCAGCTTGGACAGACTTAATGAAAAACTGTTTTGT. Its translation: CASSLDRLNEKLFC.

The sample holds a few counts of this clonotype. The chain employs TRBV29-1 and TRBJ2-5, with D possibly being TRBD2 (6 bases). Germline V lookup: CDR1 SQVTM, CDR2 ANQGSEA. V was trimmed by 5 bases and J by 4 bases, leaving 17 bases between them. The CDR3 is 14 amino acids. CDR3 sequence (DNA): TGCAGCGTTCGGGACGGGGGAGCGGTAGAGACCCAGTACTTC. Translating gives CSVRDGGAVETQYF.

In this sample, this clonotype turned up many times. The chain has TRBV4-3 and TRBJ2-1; 9 positions match TRBD2. CDR1 and CDR2 (germline): LGHNA, YSLEER. CDR3 size: 16 residues. V lost 7 bases to trimming and J lost 4 bases; unmatched junction nucleotides: 11. The CDR3, as DNA: TGCGCCAGCAAGTTATCCGGGACTAGCACTTACAATGAGCAGTTCTTC. Amino acid sequence: CASKLSGTSTYNEQFF.

Points on this clonotype: An end of the junction does not agree with germline; a read error may underlie this. The CDR3 nucleotides read TGTGACACCGGTGAGGCGGACAGGGGGAGCAATCAGCCCCAGCATTTT. This gives the protein CDTGEADRGSNQPQHF. V usage is TRBV24-1 and J usage is TRBJ1-5; TRBD1 matches at 10 bases. The CDR3 totals 16 residues. CDR1 is KGHDR, CDR2 SFDVKD, per germline.